This entry concerns a single T cell receptor beta chain. TCRdb keeps only in-frame clones here, not all; method: immunoSEQ multiplex PCR. The sample yields fewer than 1.4 million clones, about 80% seen once. The record originates from a study of shared clonotypes between healthy human individuals. Germline V gene data show CDR1 as SGDLS and CDR2 as YYNGEE. V lost 0 bases, J lost 0 bases, and 7 bases lay in between. The length of the CDR3 is 16 residues. This TCR was sampled from a man younger than 35 in good health. Some clones in this sample may be carry-over from other donors' samples. The rearrangement joins TRBV9 to TRBJ2-6; no clear D. Input material: memory CD4+ T cells from PBMCs. Subset meaning: CD45RA-negative fraction. CDR3 loop: CASSVAASSGANVLTF. The CDR3 DNA follows: TGTGCCAGCAGCGTAGCGGCCAGCTCTGGGGCCAACGTCCTGACTTTC.